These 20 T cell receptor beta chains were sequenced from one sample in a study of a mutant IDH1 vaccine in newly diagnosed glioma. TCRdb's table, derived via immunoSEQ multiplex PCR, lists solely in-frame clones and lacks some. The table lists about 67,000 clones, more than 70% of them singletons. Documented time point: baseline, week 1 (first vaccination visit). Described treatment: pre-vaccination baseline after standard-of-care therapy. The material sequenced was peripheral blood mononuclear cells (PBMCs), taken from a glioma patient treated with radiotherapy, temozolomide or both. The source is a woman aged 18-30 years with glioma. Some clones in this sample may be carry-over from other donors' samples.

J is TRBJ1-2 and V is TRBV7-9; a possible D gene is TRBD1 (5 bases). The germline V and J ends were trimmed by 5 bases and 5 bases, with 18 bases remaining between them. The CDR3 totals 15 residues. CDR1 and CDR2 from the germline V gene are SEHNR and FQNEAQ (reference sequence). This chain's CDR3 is CASSQVRGWEYGYTF. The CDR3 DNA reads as TGTGCCAGCAGCCAGGTCCGGGGGTGGGAGTATGGCTACACCTTC.

The chain's CDR3 is CASSRRGGETQYF. For the CDR3, the DNA is TGTGCCAGCAGCCGACGGGGGGGAGAGACCCAGTACTTC. The rearrangement links TRBV6-5 to TRBJ2-5; 8 nucleotides match TRBD2. Germline V CDR1 and CDR2: MNHEY, SVGAGI. The CDR3 is made up of 13 amino acids. J gave up 4 bases and V 6 bases, and 4 bases lay outside the gene matches.

The CDR3 is CASSFRGSQPQHF. CDR3 nucleotides: TGTGCCAGCAGTTTCAGGGGTTCTCAGCCCCAGCATTTT. The gene calls are TRBV27 and TRBJ1-5; tentative D call: TRBD1 (6 bases). This CDR3 contains 13 residues. Germline values: CDR1 MNHEY, CDR2 SMNVEV (reference sequence). The germline V and J ends were trimmed by 3 bases and 6 bases, with 9 bases remaining between them.

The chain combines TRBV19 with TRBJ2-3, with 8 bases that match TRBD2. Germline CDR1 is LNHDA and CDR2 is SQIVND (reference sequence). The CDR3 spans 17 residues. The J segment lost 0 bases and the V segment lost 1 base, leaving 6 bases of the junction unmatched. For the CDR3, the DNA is TGTGCCAGTAGTATAGGATGGCGGGGGGCTAGCACAGATACGCAGTATTTT. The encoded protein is CASSIGWRGASTDTQYF.

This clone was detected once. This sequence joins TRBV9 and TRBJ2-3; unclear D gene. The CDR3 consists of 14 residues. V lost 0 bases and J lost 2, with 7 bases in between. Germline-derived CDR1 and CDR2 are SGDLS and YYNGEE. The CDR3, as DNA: TGTGCCAGCAGCGTAGGGAGTGCCACAGATACGCAGTATTTT. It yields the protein CASSVGSATDTQYF.

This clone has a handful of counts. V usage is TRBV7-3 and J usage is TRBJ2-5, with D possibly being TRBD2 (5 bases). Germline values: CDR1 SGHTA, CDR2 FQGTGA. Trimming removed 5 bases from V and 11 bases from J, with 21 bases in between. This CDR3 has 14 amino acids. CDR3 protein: CASSAGLSSRLQYF. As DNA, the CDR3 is TGTGCCAGCAGCGCTGGACTTTCTAGCCGACTACAGTACTTC.

CDR3 bases: TGTGCCAGCAGTGGAGCGGGGGGAACCTACGAGCAGTACTTC. This translates into CASSGAGGTYEQYF. The V and J genes are TRBV25-1 and TRBJ2-7; TRBD2 matches at 9 bases. Germline CDR1 and CDR2: MGHDK and SYGVNS. J lost 2 bases, V lost 4 bases, and 3 bases had no gene match. The CDR3 has 14 residues.

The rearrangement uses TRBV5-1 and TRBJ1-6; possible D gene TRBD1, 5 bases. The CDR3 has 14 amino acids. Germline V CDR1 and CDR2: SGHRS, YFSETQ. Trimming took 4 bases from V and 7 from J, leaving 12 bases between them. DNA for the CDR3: TGCGCCAGCAGCGCCGGGACGGTAAATTCACCCCTCCACTTT. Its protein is CASSAGTVNSPLHF.

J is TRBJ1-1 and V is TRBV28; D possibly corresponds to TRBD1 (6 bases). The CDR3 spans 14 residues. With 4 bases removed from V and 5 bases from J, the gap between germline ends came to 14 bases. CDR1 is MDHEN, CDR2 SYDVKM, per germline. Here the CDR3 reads CASSSAGAGTEAFF. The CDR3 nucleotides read TGTGCCAGCAGTTCCGCGGGGGCGGGAACTGAAGCTTTCTTT.

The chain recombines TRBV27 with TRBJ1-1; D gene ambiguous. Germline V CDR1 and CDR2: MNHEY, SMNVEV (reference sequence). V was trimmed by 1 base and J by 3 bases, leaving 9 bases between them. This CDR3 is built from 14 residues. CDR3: CASSLLRAHTEAFF. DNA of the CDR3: TGTGCCAGCAGTTTATTACGGGCCCACACTGAAGCTTTCTTT.

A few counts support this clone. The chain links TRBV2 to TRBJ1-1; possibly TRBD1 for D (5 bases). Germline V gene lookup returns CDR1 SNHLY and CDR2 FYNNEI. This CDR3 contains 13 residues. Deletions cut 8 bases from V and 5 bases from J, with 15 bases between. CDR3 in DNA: TGTGCCAGCGTCGGGTGGGGGATGACTGAAGCTTTCTTT. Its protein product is CASVGWGMTEAFF.

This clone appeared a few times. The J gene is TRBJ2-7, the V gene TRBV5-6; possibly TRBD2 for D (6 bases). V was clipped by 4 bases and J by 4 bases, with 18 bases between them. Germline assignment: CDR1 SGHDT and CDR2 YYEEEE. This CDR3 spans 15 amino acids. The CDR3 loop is CASSPAGTGLYEQYF. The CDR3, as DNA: TGTGCCAGCAGCCCGGCCGGGACTGGGTTGTACGAGCAGTACTTC.

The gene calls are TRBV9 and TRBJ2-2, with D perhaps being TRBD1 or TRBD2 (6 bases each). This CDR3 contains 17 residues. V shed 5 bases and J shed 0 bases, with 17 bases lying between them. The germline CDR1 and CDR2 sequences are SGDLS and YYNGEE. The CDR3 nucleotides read TGTGCCAGCAGTTCCGAAGGGGGGCTCTCGAACACCGGGGAGCTGTTTTTT. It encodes CASSSEGGLSNTGELFF.

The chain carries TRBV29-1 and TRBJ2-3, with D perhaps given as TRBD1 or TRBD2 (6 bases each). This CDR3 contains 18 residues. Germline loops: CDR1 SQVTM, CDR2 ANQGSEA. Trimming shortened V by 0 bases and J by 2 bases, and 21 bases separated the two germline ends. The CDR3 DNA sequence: TGCAGCGTTGAAGATTGGGGGCTAAGAGCGGGTAACACAGATACGCAGTATTTT. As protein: CSVEDWGLRAGNTDTQYF.

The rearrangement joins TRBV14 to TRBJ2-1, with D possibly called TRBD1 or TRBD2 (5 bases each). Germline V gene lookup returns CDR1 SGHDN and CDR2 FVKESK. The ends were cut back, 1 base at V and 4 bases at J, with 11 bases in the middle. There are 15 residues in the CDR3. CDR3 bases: TGTGCCAGCAGCCAAGCGGGGCCTTCTTACAATGAGCAGTTCTTC. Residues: CASSQAGPSYNEQFF. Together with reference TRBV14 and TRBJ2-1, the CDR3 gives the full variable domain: EAGVTQFPSHSVIEKGQTVTLRCDPISGHDNLYWYRRVMGKEIKFLLHFVKESKQDESGMPNNRFLAERTGGTYSTLKVQPAELEDSGVYFCASSQAGPSYNEQFFGPGTRLTVL.

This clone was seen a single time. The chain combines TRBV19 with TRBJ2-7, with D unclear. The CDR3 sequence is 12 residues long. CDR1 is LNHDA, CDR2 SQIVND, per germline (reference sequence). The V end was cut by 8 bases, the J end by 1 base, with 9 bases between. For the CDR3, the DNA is TGTGCCAGTCTTTCCCAGTCCTACGAGCAGTACTTC. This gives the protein CASLSQSYEQYF.

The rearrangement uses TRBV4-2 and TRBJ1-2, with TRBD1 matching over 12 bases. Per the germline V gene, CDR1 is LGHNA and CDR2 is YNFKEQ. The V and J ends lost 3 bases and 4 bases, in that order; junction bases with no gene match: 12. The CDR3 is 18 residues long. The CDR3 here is CASSHPGTGGPSPYGYTF. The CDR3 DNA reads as TGTGCCAGCAGCCATCCCGGGACAGGGGGCCCCAGTCCCTATGGCTACACCTTC.

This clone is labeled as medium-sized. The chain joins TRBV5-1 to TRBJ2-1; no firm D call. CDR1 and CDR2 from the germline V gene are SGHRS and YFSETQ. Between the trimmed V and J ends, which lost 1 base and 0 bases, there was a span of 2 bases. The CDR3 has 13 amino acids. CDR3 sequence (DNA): TGCGCCAGCAGCTTGACCTCCTACAATGAGCAGTTCTTC. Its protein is CASSLTSYNEQFF.

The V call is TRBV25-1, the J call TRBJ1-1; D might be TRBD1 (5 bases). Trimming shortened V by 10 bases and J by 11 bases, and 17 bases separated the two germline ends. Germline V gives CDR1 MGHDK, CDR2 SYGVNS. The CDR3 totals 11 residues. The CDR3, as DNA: TGTGCCACCTGGGAGGGACTGGGCGCTTTCTTT. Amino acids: CATWEGLGAFF.

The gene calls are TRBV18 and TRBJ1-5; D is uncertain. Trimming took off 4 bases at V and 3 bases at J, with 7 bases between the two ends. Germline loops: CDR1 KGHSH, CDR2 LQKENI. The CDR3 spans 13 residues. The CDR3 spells CASSLRVNQPQHF. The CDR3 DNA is TGTGCCAGCTCACTGAGGGTCAATCAGCCCCAGCATTTT.